This TCR beta chain originates from a study of shared clonotypes between healthy human individuals. Splitting of each subset's genomic DNA was done evenly across several immunoSEQ plates. Profiling relied on immunoSEQ multiplex PCR, and the TCRdb table lists in-frame clones only, not all of them. The sample includes about 1 million clones, about three quarters of them seen just once. A note on this clone: This sample includes further DNA sequences coding for the same CDR3.

Everyone who donated was a Caucasian adult who lived in Nashville, Tennessee. CDR1 and CDR2 (germline): MNHNS, SASEGT. Trimming pared 0 bases from V and 5 bases from J, leaving 4 bases between. The CDR3 length is 12 residues. The origin of this receptor is a man between 18 and 29 years old in good health. The rearrangement uses TRBV6-1 and TRBJ1-2; D remains ambiguous. Sequencing was done on a sample of memory CD4+ T cells sorted from blood. Subset: CD45RA-negative fraction. CDR3 in amino acids: CASSEAGYGYTF. The CDR3 DNA reads TGTGCCAGCAGTGAAGCTGGATATGGCTACACCTTC.